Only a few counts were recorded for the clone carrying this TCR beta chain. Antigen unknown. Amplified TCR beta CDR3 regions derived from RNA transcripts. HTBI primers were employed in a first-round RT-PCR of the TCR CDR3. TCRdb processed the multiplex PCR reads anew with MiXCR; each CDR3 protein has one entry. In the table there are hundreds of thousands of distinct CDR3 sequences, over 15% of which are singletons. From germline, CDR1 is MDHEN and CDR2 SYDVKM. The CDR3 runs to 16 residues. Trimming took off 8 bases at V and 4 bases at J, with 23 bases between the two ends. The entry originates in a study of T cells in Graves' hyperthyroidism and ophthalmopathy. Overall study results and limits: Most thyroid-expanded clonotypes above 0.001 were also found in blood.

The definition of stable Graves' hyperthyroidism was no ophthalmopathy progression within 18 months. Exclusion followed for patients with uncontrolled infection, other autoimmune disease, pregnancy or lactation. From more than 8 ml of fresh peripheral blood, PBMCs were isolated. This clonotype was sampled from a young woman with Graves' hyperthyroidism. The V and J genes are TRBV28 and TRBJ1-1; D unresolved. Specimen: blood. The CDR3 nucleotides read TGTGCCAGCCGGAGGGAGGTAGGTGGTTGGAGCACTGAAGCTTTCTTT. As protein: CASRREVGGWSTEAFF.